One and the same sample provided the 7 T cell receptor beta chains below, sequenced in a study of cytomegalovirus exposure and HLA in healthy donors. A multiplex PCR was run with 60 Vbeta primers and 13 Jbeta primers. TCRdb keeps only in-frame clones here, not all; method: immunoSEQ multiplex PCR. The table lists approximately 40,000 clones, 86% of them singletons. Sequences were obtained from PBMCs. Every receptor here comes from a middle-aged woman in good health and CMV-seropositive.

The rearrangement joins TRBV13 to TRBJ2-3; a weak D match, TRBD2 (6 bases). The CDR3 consists of 13 residues. V was pared by 4 bases and J by 5 bases, with 10 bases between. CDR1 and CDR2 from the germline V gene are PRHDT and FYEKMQ (reference sequence). CDR3 sequence (DNA): TGTGCCAGCAGCTCACGGAGGGGAGATACGCAGTATTTT. It yields the protein CASSSRRGDTQYF.

This rearrangement joins TRBV11-3 to TRBJ2-2; D uncertain. The CDR3 contains 13 residues. The V gene lost 2 bases and the J gene lost 5 bases, with 6 bases spanning the gap. CDR1 SGHNT and CDR2 YENEEA come from the germline V gene. CDR3 residues: CASSLQATGELFF. CDR3 DNA sequence: TGTGCCAGCAGCTTACAGGCAACCGGGGAGCTGTTTTTT.

This clone was seen a few times. The J gene is TRBJ1-4, the V gene TRBV6-1; 7 bases are shared with TRBD1. V trimming: 6 bases; J trimming: 5 bases; junction bases outside the gene matches: 6. The CDR3 runs 14 residues. CDR1 MNHNS and CDR2 SASEGT come from the germline V gene. The CDR3 bases are TGTGCCAGCAGCCGGGACAGTTTGAATGAAAAACTGTTTTTT. Translated: CASSRDSLNEKLFF.

This clone was found a few times. The chain uses TRBV19 and TRBJ2-5; maybe TRBD2 (6 bases). V gave up 5 bases and J gave up 1 base, with 11 bases separating them. The CDR3 is 14 amino acids. Looked up from germline, CDR1 is LNHDA and CDR2 is SQIVND (reference sequence). This CDR3 reads CASSLGDFQETQYF. CDR3 coding DNA: TGTGCCAGTAGTCTAGGGGACTTCCAAGAGACCCAGTACTTC.

The CDR3 DNA reads as TGTGCCAGCAGCTTAGCAGGGGGCTTAAACACCGGGGAGCTGTTTTTT. This encodes CASSLAGGLNTGELFF. The gene calls are TRBV11-3 and TRBJ2-2, with 8 bases lining up with TRBD1. With 1 base clipped from V and 2 bases from J, the junction kept 3 bases outside the gene matches. The CDR3 has 16 residues. The germline V gene has CDR1 SGHNT and CDR2 YENEEA.

The chain couples TRBV4-2 to TRBJ2-6; 9 bases align to TRBD1. Per germline, CDR1 LGHNA and CDR2 YNFKEQ. The V segment lost 0 bases and the J segment 2 bases; nucleotides outside the gene matches: 2. The CDR3 runs to 17 residues. The CDR3 region is CASSQEGQGTGANVLTF. The DNA for the CDR3 is TGTGCCAGCAGCCAAGAGGGACAGGGAACTGGGGCCAACGTCCTGACTTTC.

The genes are TRBV11-2 and TRBJ2-7; D is perhaps TRBD2 (7 bases). The V end lost 0 bases, the J end lost 3 bases, and 15 bases lay between the germline ends. CDR1 and CDR2 (germline): SGHAT, FQNNGV. The CDR3 covers 16 residues. Here the CDR3 reads CASSLDLGGGDYEQYF. CDR3 DNA: TGTGCCAGCAGCTTAGATCTTGGGGGGGGCGACTACGAGCAGTACTTC.